What follows are 22 T cell receptor beta chains derived from one specimen sequenced in a study of cytomegalovirus exposure and HLA in healthy donors. Here immunoSEQ multiplex PCR was the method, and the copy in TCRdb shows in-frame clones only, minus some. In the table there are roughly 50,000 clones, roughly 93% of which are singletons. Sequenced input: PBMCs. Receptors were obtained from a woman between 18 and 29 years old in good health and CMV-seropositive.

In this sample, this clone turned up a few times. J is TRBJ1-2 and V is TRBV29-1, with D possibly TRBD1 on 6 matching bases. Germline V gene lookup returns CDR1 SQVTM and CDR2 ANQGSEA. Trimming stripped 7 bases from V and 7 bases from J, with 19 bases between. The length of the CDR3 is 13 residues. The CDR3 protein is CSGNRVGASGYTF. Written as DNA, the CDR3 is TGCAGCGGGAACAGGGTCGGAGCTTCTGGCTACACCTTC.

The rearrangement joins TRBV27 to TRBJ2-1, with a tentative D call TRBD1 (7 bases). Germline V gene lookup returns CDR1 MNHEY and CDR2 SMNVEV (reference sequence). The ends were cut back, 3 bases at V and 5 bases at J, with 11 bases in the middle. The CDR3 consists of 14 residues. The CDR3 here is CASSLAGGNNEQFF. The DNA of the CDR3 is TGTGCCAGCAGTTTGGCAGGGGGGAACAATGAGCAGTTCTTC.

This chain uses TRBV7-9 with TRBJ2-1; a weak D match, TRBD1 (6 bases). Germline values: CDR1 SEHNR, CDR2 FQNEAQ (reference sequence). V gave up 5 bases and J gave up 9 bases, with 17 bases separating them. CDR3 size: 14 residues. Written as DNA, the CDR3 is TGTGCCAGCAGCCCGAACGCCAGGGGCGGTGAGCAGTTCTTC. It encodes CASSPNARGGEQFF.

This clone was picked up one time. J is TRBJ2-3 and V is TRBV28; TRBD2 matches at 7 bases. The germline V gene has CDR1 MDHEN and CDR2 SYDVKM. V was clipped by 3 bases and J by 3 bases; unmatched bases: 9. The CDR3 spans 16 residues. The CDR3 DNA reads TGTGCCAGCAGTTTTTTGGGGGGGACGGATACAGATACGCAGTATTTT. Its translation is CASSFLGGTDTDTQYF. Supplemented by reference TRBV28 and TRBJ2-3, the full variable domain reads DVKVTQSSRYLVKRTGEKVFLECVQDMDHENMFWYRQDPGLGLRLIYFSYDVKMKEKGDIPEGYSVSREKKERFSLILESASTNQTSMYLCASSFLGGTDTDTQYFGPGTRLTVL.

This chain uses TRBV7-6 with TRBJ1-6, with TRBD1 as a possible D gene (6 bases). Germline CDR1 SGHVS, CDR2 FNYEAQ. The CDR3 length is 17 residues. V lost 0 bases to trimming and J lost 1 base, with 10 bases between them. The CDR3 region is CASSLAGRGSYNSPLHF. The CDR3 DNA reads TGTGCCAGCAGCTTAGCGGGCAGGGGTTCCTATAATTCACCCCTCCACTTT. Filled out from reference TRBV7-6 and TRBJ1-6, the complete variable domain reads GAGVSQSPRYKVTKRGQDVALRCDPISGHVSLYWYRQALGQGPEFLTYFNYEAQQDKSGLPNDRFSAERPEGSISTLTIQRTEQRDSAMYRCASSLAGRGSYNSPLHFGNGTRLTVT.

V gene TRBV30 combines with J gene TRBJ1-2; D might be TRBD1 (5 bases). The CDR3 covers 15 residues. The V end lost 0 bases, the J end lost 6 bases, and 17 bases lay between the germline ends. Germline CDR1 and CDR2: GTSNPN and SVGIG (reference sequence). The CDR3 is CAWSVGVGSWNGYTF. CDR3 DNA sequence: TGTGCCTGGAGTGTAGGGGTAGGGTCCTGGAATGGCTACACCTTC.

The chain carries TRBV19 and TRBJ2-3; TRBD1 aligns across 8 bases. There are 15 residues in the CDR3. J was trimmed by 5 bases and V by 6 bases; bases with no gene match: 10. The germline V gene has CDR1 LNHDA and CDR2 SQIVND (reference sequence). The CDR3 sequence: CASSRGTGVGDTQYF. The CDR3 region has the DNA TGTGCCAGTAGCCGCGGGACAGGAGTTGGAGATACGCAGTATTTT. Full variable domain (rest looked up from reference TRBV19 and TRBJ2-3): DGGITQSPKYLFRKEGQNVTLSCEQNLNHDAMYWYRQDPGQGLRLIYYSQIVNDFQKGDIAEGYSVSREKKESFPLTVTSAQKNPTAFYLCASSRGTGVGDTQYFGPGTRLTVL.

The chain links TRBV9 to TRBJ2-7, with D maybe TRBD2 (6 bases). Germline CDR1 SGDLS, CDR2 YYNGEE. V was clipped by 3 bases and J by 6 bases, with 13 bases between them. This CDR3 contains 13 residues. The DNA for the CDR3 is TGTGCCAGCAGCGGGGGACTTACGGGCGAGCAGTACTTC. It is translated as CASSGGLTGEQYF.

The chain has TRBV10-3 and TRBJ2-5; 11 bases are shared with TRBD2. This CDR3 has 14 amino acids. The germline V gene encodes CDR1 ENHRY and CDR2 SYGVKD. The trim removed 4 bases at V and 5 bases at J, leaving 3 bases unmatched. For the CDR3, the DNA is TGTGCCATCAGTGCTAGCGGGGGGCAGGAGACCCAGTACTTC. This translates into CAISASGGQETQYF.

The chain is built from TRBV28 and TRBJ1-4; 10 positions agree with TRBD1. The ends lost 5 bases at V and 7 bases at J; junction bases unmatched: 7. Germline lookup yields CDR1 MDHEN and CDR2 SYDVKM. The CDR3 spans 15 residues. DNA for the CDR3: TGTGCCAGCAGTGACAGGGGGCGCGATACTGAAAAACTGTTTTTT. It codes for CASSDRGRDTEKLFF.

This clone has only one observation. This chain joins TRBV30 and TRBJ1-6; 7 positions match TRBD1. The germline V gene encodes CDR1 GTSNPN and CDR2 SVGIG (reference sequence). CDR3 length equals 13 residues. The V segment lost 3 bases and the J segment 7 bases; nucleotides outside the gene matches: 3. CDR3 protein: CAWRGTVNSPLHF. DNA for the CDR3: TGTGCCTGGAGGGGGACAGTAAATTCACCCCTCCACTTT. Together with reference TRBV30 and TRBJ1-6, the CDR3 gives the full variable domain: SQTIHQWPATLVQPVGSPLSLECTVEGTSNPNLYWYRQAAGRGLQLLFYSVGIGQISSEVPQNLSASRPQDRQFILSSKKLLLSDSGFYLCAWRGTVNSPLHFGNGTRLTVT.

In regard to this clone: The same CDR3 is also encoded by other DNA sequences in this sample. This rearrangement joins TRBV7-9 to TRBJ1-4; maybe TRBD1 (5 bases). The germline CDR1 and CDR2 sequences are SEHNR and FQNEAQ (reference sequence). V was clipped by 1 base and J by 8 bases, with 8 bases between them. The CDR3 spans 13 residues. CDR3 protein: CASSLGGAEKLFF. CDR3 nucleotides: TGTGCCAGCAGCTTAGGCGGGGCGGAAAAACTGTTTTTT. The whole variable domain, remainder taken from reference TRBV7-9 and TRBJ1-4, is DTGVSQNPRHKITKRGQNVTFRCDPISEHNRLYWYRQTLGQGPEFLTYFQNEAQLEKSRLLSDRFSAERPKGSFSTLEIQRTEQGDSAMYLCASSLGGAEKLFFGSGTQLSVL.

The rearrangement links TRBV10-2 to TRBJ1-4; 7 bases line up with TRBD1. This CDR3 comprises 14 residues. Germline V lookup: CDR1 WSHSY, CDR2 SAAADI. The junction had 6 bases not matched to a gene; V was cut back by 3 bases and J by 8 bases. This CDR3 reads CASSEAGGGEKLFF. CDR3 nucleotide sequence: TGCGCCAGCAGTGAAGCAGGGGGTGGCGAAAAACTGTTTTTT.

V is TRBV6-5 and J is TRBJ2-1; 10 bases match TRBD2. CDR1 MNHEY and CDR2 SVGAGI come from the germline V gene. Unmatched junction bases numbered 9, after V lost 5 bases and J lost 8 bases. This CDR3 contains 15 residues. The CDR3 region has the DNA TGTGCCAGCAGTCCTAGGAGCGGGGGGGCCGATGAGCAGTTCTTC. This gives the protein CASSPRSGGADEQFF.

The V and J genes are TRBV18 and TRBJ2-7; tentative D call: TRBD1 (6 bases). Deletions cut 3 bases from V and 2 bases from J, with 14 bases between. The germline gives CDR1 KGHSH, CDR2 LQKENI. CDR3 size: 15 residues. The CDR3 loop reads CASSPSRDNTYEQYF. DNA for the CDR3: TGTGCCAGCTCACCTTCTAGGGACAATACCTACGAGCAGTACTTC.

This chain uses TRBV2 with TRBJ2-1; the D is unclear. Germline-derived CDR1 and CDR2 are SNHLY and FYNNEI. The ends were cut back, 0 bases at V and 7 bases at J, with 10 bases in the middle. The CDR3 has 14 amino acids. The CDR3 region has the DNA TGTGCCAGCAGTGAAGCGCTGGGCTTTAATGAGCAGTTCTTC. It specifies CASSEALGFNEQFF.

In this sample, this clone turned up once. This chain joins TRBV10-3 and TRBJ2-2; 8 bases are shared with TRBD1. The CDR3 is 15 amino acids. Germline V lookup: CDR1 ENHRY, CDR2 SYGVKD. Trimming took 8 bases from V and 1 from J; bases not matched to a gene: 6. In nucleotides, the CDR3 is TGTGCCATCGCTCAAGGACAGGGGAACACCGGGGAGCTGTTTTTT. It translates to CAIAQGQGNTGELFF.

The rearrangement links TRBV6-1 to TRBJ1-1, with TRBD1 as a possible D gene (5 bases). Germline CDR1 reads MNHNS; CDR2 reads SASEGT. This CDR3 is 13 amino acids long. Trimming removed 6 bases at V and 1 base at J, with 9 bases between. The CDR3 DNA is TGTGCCAGCAGAGGTGACAGGAACACTGAAGCTTTCTTT. This sequence encodes CASRGDRNTEAFF.

J is TRBJ2-7 and V is TRBV13, with a weak D call TRBD2 (6 bases). CDR3 length: 11 amino acids. Trimming took 0 bases from V and 12 from J, leaving 9 bases between them. Germline lookup yields CDR1 PRHDT and CDR2 FYEKMQ (reference sequence). This CDR3 is CASSLGRRVYF. DNA for the CDR3: TGTGCCAGCAGCTTAGGCAGGAGGGTGTACTTC.

This rearrangement joins TRBV14 to TRBJ2-4; TRBD2 might be the D (7 bases). The CDR3 is made up of 16 amino acids. Germline CDR1 and CDR2: SGHDN and FVKESK. V was shortened by 4 bases and J by 0 bases, with 13 bases between the two germline ends. Here the CDR3 DNA reads TGTGCCAGCAGCCCAGTCGGGGGGCTAGCCAAAAACATTCAGTACTTC. It specifies CASSPVGGLAKNIQYF.

The chain joins TRBV28 to TRBJ2-6; 8 bases align to TRBD1. The CDR3 length is 17 residues. Germline V gene data show CDR1 as MDHEN and CDR2 as SYDVKM. The V segment lost 5 bases and the J segment 4 bases; nucleotides outside the gene matches: 10. This CDR3 is CASSAFQGARGANVLTF. The CDR3 DNA follows: TGTGCCAGCAGTGCCTTCCAGGGGGCGAGGGGGGCCAACGTCCTGACTTTC.

The J gene is TRBJ1-6, the V gene TRBV15, with 7 positions matching TRBD1. CDR3 length equals 16 residues. V was clipped by 1 base and J by 6 bases; unmatched bases: 6. Germline V gives CDR1 LNHNV, CDR2 YYDKDF (reference sequence). Here the CDR3 reads CATSRVTGQPNSPLHF. As DNA, the CDR3 is TGTGCCACCAGCAGAGTAACGGGACAGCCTAATTCACCCCTCCACTTT. Full variable domain (rest looked up from reference TRBV15 and TRBJ1-6): DAMVIQNPRYQVTQFGKPVTLSCSQTLNHNVMYWYQQKSSQAPKLLFHYYDKDFNNEADTPDNFQSRRPNTSFCFLDIRSPGLGDTAMYLCATSRVTGQPNSPLHFGNGTRLTVT.